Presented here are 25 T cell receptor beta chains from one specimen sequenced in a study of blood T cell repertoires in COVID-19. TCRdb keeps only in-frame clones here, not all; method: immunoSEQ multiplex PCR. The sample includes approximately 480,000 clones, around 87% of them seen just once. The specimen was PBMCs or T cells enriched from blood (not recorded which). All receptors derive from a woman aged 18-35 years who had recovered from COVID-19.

The DNA of the CDR3 is TGTGCCAGCTACAGGTCCCGGACAGAAGGGATGGAAGCTTTCTTT. Translating it yields CASYRSRTEGMEAFF. The chain employs TRBV18 and TRBJ1-1; D is possibly TRBD1 (6 bases). Trimming pared 7 bases from V and 8 bases from J, leaving 23 bases between. The CDR3 covers 15 residues. Per the germline V gene, CDR1 is KGHSH and CDR2 is LQKENI.

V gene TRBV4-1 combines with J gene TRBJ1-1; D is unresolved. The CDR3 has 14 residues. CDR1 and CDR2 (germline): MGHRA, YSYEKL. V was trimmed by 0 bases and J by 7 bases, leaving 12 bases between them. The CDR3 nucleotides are TGCGCCAGCAGCCAAGATGATGAGGAGGGTGAAGCTTTCTTT. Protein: CASSQDDEEGEAFF.

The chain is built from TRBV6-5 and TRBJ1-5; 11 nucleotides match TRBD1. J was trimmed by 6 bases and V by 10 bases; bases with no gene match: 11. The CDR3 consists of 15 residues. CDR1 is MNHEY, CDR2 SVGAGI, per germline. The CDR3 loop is CATDSTGTGGQPQHF. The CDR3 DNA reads TGTGCCACCGACTCTACCGGGACAGGGGGTCAGCCCCAGCATTTT.

The CDR3: CASSPGTGSNQPQHF. The DNA for the CDR3 is TGTGCCAGCAGCCCCGGGACAGGCAGCAATCAGCCCCAGCATTTT. The chain recombines TRBV5-8 with TRBJ1-5, with 8 bases lining up with TRBD1. Trimming took 4 bases from V and 1 from J; bases not matched to a gene: 4. The CDR3 has 15 residues. CDR1 and CDR2 (germline): SGHTS, YDEGEE.

CDR3 coding DNA: TGTGCCAGCAGCCCCGGACAGCTTTATGGCTACACCTTC. Its translation is CASSPGQLYGYTF. The chain recombines TRBV7-3 with TRBJ1-2, with D perhaps matching TRBD1 (6 bases). CDR1 SGHTA and CDR2 FQGTGA come from the germline V gene. The CDR3 extends over 13 amino acids. With 5 bases removed from V and 5 bases from J, the gap between germline ends came to 12 bases.

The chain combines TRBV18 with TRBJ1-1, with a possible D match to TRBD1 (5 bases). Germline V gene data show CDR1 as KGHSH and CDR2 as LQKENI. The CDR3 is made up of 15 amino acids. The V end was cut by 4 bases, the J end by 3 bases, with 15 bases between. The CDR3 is CASSLIGGGDTEAFF. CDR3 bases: TGTGCCAGCTCACTTATCGGCGGGGGGGACACTGAAGCTTTCTTT.

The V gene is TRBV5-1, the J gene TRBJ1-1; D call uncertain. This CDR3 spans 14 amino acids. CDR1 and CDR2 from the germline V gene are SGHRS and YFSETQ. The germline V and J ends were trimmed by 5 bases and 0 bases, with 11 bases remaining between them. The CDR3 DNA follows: TGCGCCAGCAGTGCGGGGAGCATGAACACTGAAGCTTTCTTT. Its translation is CASSAGSMNTEAFF.

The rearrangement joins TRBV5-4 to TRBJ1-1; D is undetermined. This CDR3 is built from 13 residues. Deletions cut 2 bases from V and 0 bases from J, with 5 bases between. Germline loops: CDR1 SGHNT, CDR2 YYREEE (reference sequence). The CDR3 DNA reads TGTGCCAGCAGCTTCCCCATGAACACTGAAGCTTTCTTT. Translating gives CASSFPMNTEAFF.

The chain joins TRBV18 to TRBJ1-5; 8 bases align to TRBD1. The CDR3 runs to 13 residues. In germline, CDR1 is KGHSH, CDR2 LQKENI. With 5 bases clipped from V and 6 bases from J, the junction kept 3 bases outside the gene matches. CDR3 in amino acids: CASSGQGGQPQHF. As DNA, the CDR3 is TGTGCCAGCTCAGGACAGGGTGGTCAGCCCCAGCATTTT.

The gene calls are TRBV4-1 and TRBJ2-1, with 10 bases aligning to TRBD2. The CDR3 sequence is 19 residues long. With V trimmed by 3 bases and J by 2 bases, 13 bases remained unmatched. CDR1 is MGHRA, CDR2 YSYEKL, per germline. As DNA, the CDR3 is TGCGCCAGCAGCCATGGGATAGCGGGGGGCCGGCTTACCTACAATGAGCAGTTCTTC. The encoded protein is CASSHGIAGGRLTYNEQFF.

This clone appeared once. For the CDR3, the DNA is TGTGCCAGCAGCAGACCTCAAAAGGGGGGGTCTAGCACAGATACGCAGTATTTT. Residues: CASSRPQKGGSSTDTQYF. The chain joins TRBV9 to TRBJ2-3, with a tentative D call TRBD2 (7 bases). Trimming stripped 4 bases from V and 0 bases from J, with 21 bases between. CDR1 SGDLS and CDR2 YYNGEE come from the germline V gene. The CDR3 loop spans 18 amino acids.

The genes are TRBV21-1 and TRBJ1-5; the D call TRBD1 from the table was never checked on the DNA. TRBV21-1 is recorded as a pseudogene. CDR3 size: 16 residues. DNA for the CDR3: TGTGCCAGCAGCAATTTTCCAACAGGGTACAATCAGCCCCAGCATTTT. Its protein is CASSNFPTGYNQPQHF.

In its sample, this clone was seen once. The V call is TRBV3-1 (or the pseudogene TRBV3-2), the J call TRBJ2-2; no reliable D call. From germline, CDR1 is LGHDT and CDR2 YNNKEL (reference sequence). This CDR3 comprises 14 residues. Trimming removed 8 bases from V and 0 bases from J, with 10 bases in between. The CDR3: CASSLSANTGELFF. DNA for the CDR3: TGTGCCAGCTCCCTGTCAGCGAACACCGGGGAGCTGTTTTTT.

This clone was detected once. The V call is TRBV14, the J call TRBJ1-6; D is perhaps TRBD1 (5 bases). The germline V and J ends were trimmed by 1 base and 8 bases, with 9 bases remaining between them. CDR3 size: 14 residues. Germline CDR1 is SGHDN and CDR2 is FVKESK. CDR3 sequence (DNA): TGTGCCAGCAGCCAAGGGGGCGCATATTCACCCCTCCACTTT. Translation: CASSQGGAYSPLHF.

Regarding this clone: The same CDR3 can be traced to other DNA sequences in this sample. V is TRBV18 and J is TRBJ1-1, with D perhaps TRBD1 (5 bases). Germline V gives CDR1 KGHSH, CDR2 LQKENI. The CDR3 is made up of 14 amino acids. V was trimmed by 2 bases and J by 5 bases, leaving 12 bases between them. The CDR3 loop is CASSPGGGDTEAFF. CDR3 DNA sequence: TGTGCCAGCTCACCAGGGGGAGGGGATACTGAAGCTTTCTTT.

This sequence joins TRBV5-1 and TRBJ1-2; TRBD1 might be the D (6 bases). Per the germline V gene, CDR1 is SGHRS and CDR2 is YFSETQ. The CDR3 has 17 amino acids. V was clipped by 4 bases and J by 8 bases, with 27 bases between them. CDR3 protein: CASSLRNLGWGRQGYTF. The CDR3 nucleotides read TGCGCCAGCAGCCTTCGAAACTTAGGGTGGGGGCGGCAGGGCTACACCTTC.

This chain's CDR3 is CASSLSNQGLRTKGYTF. The DNA for the CDR3 is TGTGCCAGCAGCCTTTCAAATCAGGGACTCAGGACGAAGGGCTACACCTTC. The chain carries TRBV11-2 and TRBJ1-2; D is possibly TRBD1 (5 bases). V gave up 5 bases and J gave up 8 bases, with 27 bases separating them. The CDR3 totals 17 residues. Germline CDR1 SGHAT, CDR2 FQNNGV.

This chain's CDR3 is CASGFGQGRNSPLHF. The CDR3 DNA sequence: TGTGCTAGTGGTTTCGGCCAGGGTAGGAATTCACCCCTCCACTTT. The gene calls are TRBV12-5 and TRBJ1-6, with D tentatively TRBD1 (5 bases). Per germline, CDR1 LGHNT and CDR2 FRNRAP. The CDR3 contains 15 residues. Trimming pared 3 bases from V and 7 bases from J, leaving 13 bases between.

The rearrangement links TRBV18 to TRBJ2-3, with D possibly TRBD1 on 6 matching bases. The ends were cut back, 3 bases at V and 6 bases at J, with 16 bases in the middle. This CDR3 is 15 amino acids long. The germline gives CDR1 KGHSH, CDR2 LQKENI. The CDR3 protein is CASSPPSQGFDTQYF. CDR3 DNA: TGTGCCAGCTCACCCCCCTCTCAGGGGTTTGATACGCAGTATTTT. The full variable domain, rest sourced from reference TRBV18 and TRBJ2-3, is NAGVMQNPRHLVRRRGQEARLRCSPMKGHSHVYWYRQLPEEGLKFMVYLQKENIIDESGMPKERFSAEFPKEGPSILRIQQVVRGDSAAYFCASSPPSQGFDTQYFGPGTRLTVL.

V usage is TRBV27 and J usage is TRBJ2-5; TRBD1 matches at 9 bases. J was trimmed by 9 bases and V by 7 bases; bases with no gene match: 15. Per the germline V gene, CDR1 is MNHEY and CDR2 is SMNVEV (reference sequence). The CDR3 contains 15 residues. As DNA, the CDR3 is TGTGCCAGCAAACAATACCGGGACAGGGACGAGTCCCAGTACTTC. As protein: CASKQYRDRDESQYF.

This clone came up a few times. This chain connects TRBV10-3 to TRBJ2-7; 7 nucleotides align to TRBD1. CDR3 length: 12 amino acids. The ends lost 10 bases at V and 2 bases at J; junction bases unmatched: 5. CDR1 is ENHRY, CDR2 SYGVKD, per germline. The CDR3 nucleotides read TGTGCCACGGGGACAGACGCCTACGAGCAGTACTTC. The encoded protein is CATGTDAYEQYF.

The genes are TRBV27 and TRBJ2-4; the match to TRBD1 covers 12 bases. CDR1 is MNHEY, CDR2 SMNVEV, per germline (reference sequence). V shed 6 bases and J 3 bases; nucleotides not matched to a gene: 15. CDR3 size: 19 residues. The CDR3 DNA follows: TGTGCCAGCAGCCCAAAGGGGGACAGGGGGCTCCTTGACAAAAACATTCAGTACTTC. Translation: CASSPKGDRGLLDKNIQYF.

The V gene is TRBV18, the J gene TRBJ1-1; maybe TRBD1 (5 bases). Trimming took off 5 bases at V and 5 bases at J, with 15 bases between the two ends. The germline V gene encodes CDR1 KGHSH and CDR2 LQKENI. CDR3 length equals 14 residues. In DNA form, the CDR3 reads TGTGCCAGCTCATCTAACAAAAAGGGGACTGAAGCTTTCTTT. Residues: CASSSNKKGTEAFF.

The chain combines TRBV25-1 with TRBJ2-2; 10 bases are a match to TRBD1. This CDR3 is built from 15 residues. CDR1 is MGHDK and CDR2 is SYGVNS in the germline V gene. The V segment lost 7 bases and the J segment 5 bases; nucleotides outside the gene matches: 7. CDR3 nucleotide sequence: TGTGCCAGCACGAGGGGACAGGGGTCGACCGGGGAGCTGTTTTTT. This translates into CASTRGQGSTGELFF.

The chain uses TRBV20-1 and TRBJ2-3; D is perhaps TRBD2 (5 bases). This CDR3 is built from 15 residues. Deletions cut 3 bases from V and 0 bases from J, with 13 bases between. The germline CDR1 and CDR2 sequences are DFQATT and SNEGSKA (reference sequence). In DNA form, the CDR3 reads TGCAGTGCTAGTTCGACTATGCCTAGCACAGATACGCAGTATTTT. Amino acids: CSASSTMPSTDTQYF.